A selection of T cell receptor beta chains follows, all from one sample in a study of blood T cell repertoires in COVID-19. Generated by immunoSEQ multiplex PCR, the TCRdb table keeps only in-frame clones and is missing some. The table has roughly 100,000 clones, about 90% seen once. The sequenced material came from peripheral blood. Every receptor here comes from a man in his fifties with active COVID-19. The CDR3 runs from the conserved cysteine through the conserved F or W. The order of the fields is J gene, clone size, V gene, D gene, CDR3 DNA, CDR3 protein. D genes are given only for firm matches. Clone size is not always given. Where it is, it says once, few, many or a class for expanded clones.

j_gene: TRBJ2-3
abundance: .
v_gene: TRBV6-1
d_gene: TRBD1
CDR3nt: TGTGCCAGCAGTGACGGACAGGCACAGACAGATACGCAGTATTTT
CDR3aa: CASSDGQAQTDTQYF

j_gene: TRBJ1-1
abundance: .
v_gene: TRBV18
d_gene: .
CDR3nt: TGTGCCAGCTCACCGGGGCAGACCAACACTGAAGCTTTCTTT
CDR3aa: CASSPGQTNTEAFF

j_gene: TRBJ2-3
abundance: once
v_gene: TRBV4-1
d_gene: TRBD2
CDR3nt: TGCGCCAGCAGCCAAGAAAATAGCGGGGGGGGAGATACGCAGTATTTT
CDR3aa: CASSQENSGGGDTQYF

j_gene: TRBJ1-2
abundance: .
v_gene: TRBV5-1
d_gene: .
CDR3nt: TGCGCCAGCAGCTTGCTTAGCGACGGAAACTATGGCTACACCTTC
CDR3aa: CASSLLSDGNYGYTF

j_gene: TRBJ1-2
abundance: .
v_gene: TRBV4-1
d_gene: .
CDR3nt: TGCGCCAGCAGCCTCCGTCAGGTAGCTAACTATGGCTACACCTTC
CDR3aa: CASSLRQVANYGYTF

j_gene: TRBJ1-2
abundance: once
v_gene: TRBV9
d_gene: TRBD1
CDR3nt: TGTGCCAGCAGCTTACCGGGACAGGGGGCTGGCTACACCTTC
CDR3aa: CASSLPGQGAGYTF

j_gene: TRBJ1-6
abundance: .
v_gene: TRBV2
d_gene: .
CDR3nt: TGTGCCAGCAGTGAAGGCAGGGTGGGTAATTCACCCCTCCACTTT
CDR3aa: CASSEGRVGNSPLHF

j_gene: TRBJ2-3
abundance: .
v_gene: TRBV6-6
d_gene: TRBD1
CDR3nt: TGTGCCAGCAGAGGACAGGGTCTGGGAGCAGATACGCAGTATTTT
CDR3aa: CASRGQGLGADTQYF

j_gene: TRBJ2-2
abundance: .
v_gene: TRBV7-2
d_gene: .
CDR3nt: TGTGCCAGCAGCCCCGGTCCCGGGGAGCTGTTTTTT
CDR3aa: CASSPGPGELFF

j_gene: TRBJ2-2
abundance: .
v_gene: TRBV4-1
d_gene: TRBD2
CDR3nt: TGCGCCAGCAGCCAAGGACTAGCGGGTCCTTTAGGAGGGGAGCTGTTTTTT
CDR3aa: CASSQGLAGPLGGELFF

j_gene: TRBJ2-7
abundance: .
v_gene: TRBV11-2
d_gene: .
CDR3nt: TGTGCCAGCAGCTGGGAGAGCTCCTACGAGCAGTACTTC
CDR3aa: CASSWESSYEQYF

j_gene: TRBJ2-2
abundance: once
v_gene: TRBV24-1
d_gene: .
CDR3nt: TGTGCCACCAGTGATTTCTACACCGGGGAGCTGTTTTTT
CDR3aa: CATSDFYTGELFF

j_gene: TRBJ2-7
abundance: .
v_gene: TRBV5-1
d_gene: TRBD1
CDR3nt: TGCGCCAGCAGCTTGGGGGGACAGGGGATCTACGAGCAGTACTTC
CDR3aa: CASSLGGQGIYEQYF

j_gene: TRBJ2-1
abundance: .
v_gene: TRBV9
d_gene: TRBD2
CDR3nt: TGTGCCAGCAGCGTAGTTGGACTAGTCGGATCCTCCTACAATGAGCAGTTCTTC
CDR3aa: CASSVVGLVGSSYNEQFF

j_gene: TRBJ1-2
abundance: few
v_gene: TRBV6-5
d_gene: .
CDR3nt: TGTGCCAGCAGTAACCTGGACAGCCGATACTATGGCTACACCTTC
CDR3aa: CASSNLDSRYYGYTF

j_gene: TRBJ2-1
abundance: .
v_gene: TRBV2
d_gene: .
CDR3nt: TGTGCCAGCAGTGATTATGAGGGCAATGAGCAGTTCTTC
CDR3aa: CASSDYEGNEQFF

j_gene: TRBJ1-3
abundance: .
v_gene: TRBV5-1
d_gene: .
CDR3nt: TGCGCCAGCAGTACAGGGACCCGGAGCTCTGGAAACACCATATATTTT
CDR3aa: CASSTGTRSSGNTIYF

j_gene: TRBJ1-3
abundance: .
v_gene: TRBV30
d_gene: .
CDR3nt: TGTGCCTGGAGTGTACCCAGTCCCGGAAACACCATATATTTT
CDR3aa: CAWSVPSPGNTIYF

j_gene: TRBJ2-4
abundance: .
v_gene: TRBV7-3
d_gene: TRBD1
CDR3nt: TGTGCCAGCAGCTTAGGGACAGGGGGCGAGAACATTCAGTACTTC
CDR3aa: CASSLGTGGENIQYF

j_gene: TRBJ1-3
abundance: .
v_gene: TRBV30
d_gene: .
CDR3nt: TGTGCCTGTCGCGGCAGAACAACTGGAAACACCATATATTTT
CDR3aa: CACRGRTTGNTIYF

j_gene: TRBJ2-7
abundance: once
v_gene: TRBV6-1
d_gene: .
CDR3nt: TGTGCCAGCAGTGAATGGGCGGAGGTGGAGCAGTACTTC
CDR3aa: CASSEWAEVEQYF

j_gene: TRBJ1-1
abundance: .
v_gene: TRBV23-1
d_gene: .
CDR3nt: TGCGCCAGCAGTCAATCTCTCAGGGTTCGTTTGGGGGCGTACCCGATCAACACTGAAGCTTTCTTT
CDR3aa: CASSQSLRVRLGAYPINTEAFF

j_gene: TRBJ1-1
abundance: .
v_gene: TRBV6-6
d_gene: .
CDR3nt: TGTGCCAGCAGTCAACGAGGCAGGGGACGGGCGAACACTGAAGCTTTCTTT
CDR3aa: CASSQRGRGRANTEAFF

j_gene: TRBJ2-7
abundance: .
v_gene: TRBV28
d_gene: TRBD1
CDR3nt: TGTGCCAGCAGTTTCGTCGGGACAGGGGCCTACGAGCAGTACTTC
CDR3aa: CASSFVGTGAYEQYF

j_gene: TRBJ2-1
abundance: .
v_gene: TRBV11-3
d_gene: TRBD2
CDR3nt: TGTGCCAGCAGCTTACGGGGGGGGTCCTACAATGAGCAGTTCTTC
CDR3aa: CASSLRGGSYNEQFF

j_gene: TRBJ1-1
abundance: .
v_gene: TRBV6-2/TRBV6-3
d_gene: .
CDR3nt: TGTGCCAGCAGTTACGGACGGGAAAAGCGCACTGAAGCTTTCTTT
CDR3aa: CASSYGREKRTEAFF

j_gene: TRBJ2-1
abundance: once
v_gene: TRBV25-1
d_gene: TRBD2
CDR3nt: TGTGCCAGCAGTGCCACTAGCGGGGGGGCTGGTGAGCAGTTCTTC
CDR3aa: CASSATSGGAGEQFF

j_gene: TRBJ2-1
abundance: .
v_gene: TRBV5-1
d_gene: TRBD2
CDR3nt: TGCGCCAGCAGCCCTCGGGGGCTAGCGGGGGTTCGCTCCTACAATGAGCAGTTCTTC
CDR3aa: CASSPRGLAGVRSYNEQFF

j_gene: TRBJ1-1
abundance: .
v_gene: TRBV19
d_gene: TRBD1
CDR3nt: TGTGCCAGTAGTCTTGGGACAGGGGGCAAAGCTTTCTTT
CDR3aa: CASSLGTGGKAFF

j_gene: TRBJ2-3
abundance: .
v_gene: TRBV29-1
d_gene: .
CDR3nt: TGCAGCGTTGCTGACCCCCGGGGCACAGATACGCAGTATTTT
CDR3aa: CSVADPRGTDTQYF

j_gene: TRBJ1-1
abundance: .
v_gene: TRBV6-4
d_gene: .
CDR3nt: TGTGCCAGCAGTGTTATCTATTTTTCGGGATTCGGAACTGAAGCTTTCTTT
CDR3aa: CASSVIYFSGFGTEAFF

j_gene: TRBJ1-5
abundance: .
v_gene: TRBV6-6
d_gene: TRBD1
CDR3nt: TGTGCCAGCAGTTTCAGGGGGGATCAGCCCCAGCATTTT
CDR3aa: CASSFRGDQPQHF

j_gene: TRBJ2-3
abundance: .
v_gene: TRBV7-6
d_gene: .
CDR3nt: TGTGCCAGCAGCTCCGCGGGGGCGTTTACAGATACGCAGTATTTT
CDR3aa: CASSSAGAFTDTQYF

j_gene: TRBJ1-3
abundance: .
v_gene: TRBV4-2
d_gene: .
CDR3nt: TGTGCCAGCAGCCAACGAACATTCCCTGGAAACACCATATATTTT
CDR3aa: CASSQRTFPGNTIYF

j_gene: TRBJ1-1
abundance: .
v_gene: TRBV5-6
d_gene: .
CDR3nt: TGTGCCAGCAAGCTACGCCGGAGCCCCCGAGCTTTCTTT
CDR3aa: CASKLRRSPRAFF

j_gene: TRBJ1-1
abundance: .
v_gene: TRBV2
d_gene: .
CDR3nt: TGTGCCAGCAGTGAGCAGGGGAACACTGAAGCTTTCTTT
CDR3aa: CASSEQGNTEAFF

j_gene: TRBJ2-3
abundance: .
v_gene: TRBV20-1
d_gene: .
CDR3nt: TGCAGTGCTCGTGAGGAGGGGTGGGGGAGGCCAGATACGCAGTATTTT
CDR3aa: CSAREEGWGRPDTQYF

j_gene: TRBJ2-3
abundance: .
v_gene: TRBV5-4
d_gene: TRBD2
CDR3nt: TGTGCCAGCAGCTTTCTCAGCGGGAGTACAGATACGCAGTATTTT
CDR3aa: CASSFLSGSTDTQYF

j_gene: TRBJ1-2
abundance: .
v_gene: TRBV5-4
d_gene: .
CDR3nt: TGTGCCAGCAGCGCGACAGGCGATTATGGCTACACCTTC
CDR3aa: CASSATGDYGYTF

j_gene: TRBJ2-1
abundance: .
v_gene: TRBV6-5
d_gene: TRBD2
CDR3nt: TGTGCCAGCTGGGGGAGCGGGGGGGCGTATGATGAGCAGTTCTTC
CDR3aa: CASWGSGGAYDEQFF

j_gene: TRBJ2-5
abundance: .
v_gene: TRBV6-5
d_gene: .
CDR3nt: TGTGCCAGCAGTAACAAGTGGACAGACCAAGAGACCCAGTACTTC
CDR3aa: CASSNKWTDQETQYF

j_gene: TRBJ2-5
abundance: .
v_gene: TRBV5-4
d_gene: TRBD2
CDR3nt: TGTGCCAGCAGCCAGACTAGCCTGGGACGGGAGACCCAGTACTTC
CDR3aa: CASSQTSLGRETQYF

j_gene: TRBJ1-5
abundance: .
v_gene: TRBV6-2/TRBV6-3
d_gene: .
CDR3nt: TGTGCCAGCAGTTACGTGGAGGGCAATCAGCCCCAGCATTTT
CDR3aa: CASSYVEGNQPQHF

j_gene: TRBJ1-1
abundance: .
v_gene: TRBV3-1/TRBV3-2
d_gene: .
CDR3nt: TGTGCCAGCAGCCAATCGGGGACTACTCAAGCTTTCTTT
CDR3aa: CASSQSGTTQAFF